This is a list of T cell receptor beta chains from one sample in a study of blood T cell repertoires in COVID-19. Here immunoSEQ multiplex PCR was the method, and the copy in TCRdb shows in-frame clones only, minus some. The sample contains tens of thousands of clones, around 83% of which appear only once. The sequencing sample was made of peripheral blood. These TCRs come from a man aged 50-59 years with acute or convalescent COVID-19. Both conserved end residues are part of each CDR3. The D gene is left open where the match is weak. A row's size may be missing; if present it is once, few, many or a size class.

cdr3_aa	cdr3_nt	d_call	v_call	j_call	clone_size
CAWRLDGGLPYEQYF	TGTGCCTGGAGGCTAGACGGAGGATTGCCCTACGAGCAGTACTTC	.	TRBV30	TRBJ2-7	.
CASSLGGGSYEQYF	TGTGCCAGCAGCTTGGGCGGCGGGTCCTACGAGCAGTACTTC	.	TRBV5-6	TRBJ2-7	.
CASSWDNGEAFF	TGTGCCAGCAGCTGGGACAACGGTGAAGCTTTCTTT	.	TRBV11-2	TRBJ1-1	.
CASSPETGSAFF	TGCGCCAGCAGCCCGGAGACAGGGTCAGCCTTCTTT	TRBD1	TRBV5-1	TRBJ1-1	.
CASSLFEVGNQPQHF	TGTGCCAGCAGTTTATTTGAGGTGGGCAATCAGCCCCAGCATTTT	.	TRBV28	TRBJ1-5	.
CASSHDYEGLAGYTDTQYF	TGTGCCAGCAGCCACGATTACGAGGGACTAGCGGGGTACACAGATACGCAGTATTTT	TRBD2	TRBV7-9	TRBJ2-3	many
CAWNGLAGGGKTQYF	TGTGCCTGGAACGGGCTAGCGGGAGGGGGGAAGACCCAGTACTTC	TRBD2	TRBV30	TRBJ2-5	.
CASGLAPPGYDSPLHF	TGTGCTAGTGGTTTGGCCCCTCCAGGGTACGATTCACCCCTCCACTTT	.	TRBV12-5	TRBJ1-6	.
CASSVTYGYTF	TGTGCCAGCAGTGTAACTTATGGCTACACCTTC	.	TRBV6-6	TRBJ1-2	.
CASSKRGNTEAFF	TGTGCCAGCAGCAAAAGGGGGAACACTGAAGCTTTCTTT	.	TRBV12-3/TRBV12-4	TRBJ1-1	.
CASSPDGGHYGYTF	TGTGCCAGCAGTCCGGACGGGGGGCACTATGGCTACACCTTC	.	TRBV6-6	TRBJ1-2	.
CASSEGLTAEQYF	TGTGCCAGCAGTGAAGGACTGACCGCCGAGCAGTACTTC	.	TRBV25-1	TRBJ2-7	once
CASSFATGVTGELFF	TGTGCCAGCAGCTTCGCGACAGGGGTCACCGGGGAGCTGTTTTTT	TRBD1	TRBV7-9	TRBJ2-2	few
CASSLAWTGGTYNEQFF	TGTGCCAGCAGCTTAGCTTGGACAGGGGGCACCTACAATGAGCAGTTCTTC	TRBD1	TRBV11-2	TRBJ2-1	.
CASSDRGNYGYTF	TGTGCCAGCAGTGATCGGGGGAACTATGGCTACACCTTC	.	TRBV2	TRBJ1-2	.
CASSLWQGTEAFF	TGTGCCAGCAGCTTATGGCAGGGTACTGAAGCTTTCTTT	.	TRBV11-2	TRBJ1-1	.
CASSTTGAPNTEAFF	TGTGCCAGCAGTACTACAGGGGCCCCGAACACTGAAGCTTTCTTT	TRBD1	TRBV28	TRBJ1-1	.
CAWAGDSHEQYF	TGTGCCTGGGCGGGAGACTCCCACGAGCAGTACTTC	TRBD2	TRBV30	TRBJ2-7	.
CASSQQGANYGYTF	TGTGCCAGCAGCCAACAGGGTGCTAACTATGGCTACACCTTC	.	TRBV3-1/TRBV3-2	TRBJ1-2	.
CASSVDGTGPQPQHF	TGTGCCAGCAGCGTCGACGGGACAGGCCCTCAGCCCCAGCATTTT	TRBD1	TRBV9	TRBJ1-5	.
CAWSTGLGNTIYF	TGTGCCTGGAGTACAGGGCTTGGAAACACCATATATTTT	.	TRBV30	TRBJ1-3	few
CASSSPAGTEHNEQFF	TGTGCCAGCAGTTCGCCCGCCGGGACAGAGCACAATGAGCAGTTCTTC	TRBD1	TRBV25-1	TRBJ2-1	.
CASSENRGSTDTQYF	TGTGCCAGCAGTGAAAATCGGGGGAGCACAGATACGCAGTATTTT	.	TRBV6-1	TRBJ2-3	.
CAIRSTSGSVNNEQFF	TGTGCCATCAGATCGACTAGCGGGAGTGTTAACAATGAGCAGTTCTTC	TRBD2	TRBV10-3	TRBJ2-1	.
CASSQTRRQKETQYF	TGTGCCAGCAGCCAGACACGGAGACAGAAAGAGACCCAGTACTTC	.	TRBV28	TRBJ2-5	.
CASSLGPLARSADTQYF	TGTGCCAGCAGCTTAGGCCCGCTAGCTCGGAGCGCAGATACGCAGTATTTT	.	TRBV7-2	TRBJ2-3	once
CASSVAGGGQYF	TGTGCCAGCAGCGTAGCTGGAGGTGGCCAGTACTTC	.	TRBV9	TRBJ2-5	.
CASSRGISTDTQYF	TGTGCCAGCAGCCGCGGGATTAGCACAGATACGCAGTATTTT	.	TRBV14	TRBJ2-3	.
CASSFRTEAFF	TGTGCCAGCAGTTTCAGGACTGAAGCTTTCTTT	.	TRBV12-3/TRBV12-4	TRBJ1-1	once
CASSLGGHQPQHF	TGTGCCAGCAGCTTGGGGGGGCATCAGCCCCAGCATTTT	.	TRBV5-8	TRBJ1-5	.
CASSLTTSGAETQYF	TGTGCCAGCTCACTAACGACTAGCGGGGCTGAGACCCAGTACTTC	TRBD2	TRBV18	TRBJ2-5	.
CASSPPTTNYGYTF	TGTGCCAGCAGCCCGCCGACAACTAACTATGGCTACACCTTC	.	TRBV7-8	TRBJ1-2	.
CASSMVPPGTSNNEQFF	TGTGCCAGTAGTATGGTCCCCCCCGGGACTAGCAACAATGAGCAGTTCTTC	TRBD2	TRBV19	TRBJ2-1	.
CASGLENRGRIPFF	TGTGCTAGTGGTTTGGAAAACAGGGGGCGCATTCCGTTCTTC	TRBD1	TRBV12-5	TRBJ2-1	.
CASSLDGEGGYTF	TGCGCCAGCAGCTTGGACGGGGAGGGTGGCTACACCTTC	.	TRBV5-1	TRBJ1-2	.
CASSSSHRGTGELFF	TGCGCCAGCAGTTCCTCCCACAGGGGGACCGGGGAGCTGTTTTTT	TRBD1	TRBV5-1	TRBJ2-2	.
CAISPTGGNTEAFF	TGTGCCATCAGTCCGACAGGGGGGAACACTGAAGCTTTCTTT	TRBD1	TRBV10-3	TRBJ1-1	.
CAISAPTGNSYNEQFF	TGTGCCATCAGTGCCCCGACAGGGAATTCCTACAATGAGCAGTTCTTC	TRBD1	TRBV10-3	TRBJ2-1	medium-sized
CASSENSFTGELFF	TGTGCCAGCAGCGAAAATAGTTTCACCGGGGAGCTGTTTTTT	.	TRBV7-9	TRBJ2-2	.
CASSVDAGAGNTIYF	TGTGCCAGCAGCGTAGATGCAGGGGCTGGAAACACCATATATTTT	.	TRBV9	TRBJ1-3	.
CASSLVGSREVYF	TGTGCCAGCAGCTTGGTGGGTTCCAGGGAGGTGTACTTC	.	TRBV5-6	TRBJ2-7	.
CAWSRGVNTEAFF	TGTGCCTGGAGCCGCGGGGTTAACACTGAAGCTTTCTTT	.	TRBV30	TRBJ1-1	.
CASSEAGTGVTYEQYF	TGTGCCAGCAGTGAAGCCGGGACAGGGGTAACCTACGAGCAGTACTTC	TRBD1	TRBV6-1	TRBJ2-7	.
CASGLGRQGRPVEQYF	TGTGCTAGTGGTTTGGGCCGACAGGGGAGGCCTGTGGAGCAGTACTTC	TRBD1	TRBV12-5	TRBJ2-7	once
CASSTTETFRSLHF	TGTGCCAGCAGCACGACAGAGACCTTTAGGTCCCTCCACTTT	.	TRBV9	TRBJ1-6	.
CASSTGRIGELFF	TGTGCCAGCAGTACGGGGAGGATCGGGGAGCTGTTTTTT	.	TRBV2	TRBJ2-2	few
CASSVSRGGVGEQFF	TGTGCCAGCAGCGTATCCCGAGGGGGAGTGGGGGAGCAGTTCTTC	.	TRBV9	TRBJ2-1	.
CASSSRDRDTDTQYF	TGTGCCAGCAGCTCCCGGGACAGGGATACAGATACGCAGTATTTT	TRBD1	TRBV13	TRBJ2-3	once